Below are 21 T cell receptor beta chains sequenced from a single sample in a study of response to subunit inactivated influenza vaccine. TCRdb passed the RT-PCR reads through MiXCR, listing each CDR3 protein once. The table records around 850,000 distinct CDR3 sequences, around 20% of them present only once. The specimen comprised PBMCs from blood, sampled roughly 5 days after vaccination. The source of these receptors is a man aged 45 to 65 who received an inactivated influenza vaccine.

The chain carries TRBV5-4 and TRBJ2-7; maybe TRBD2 (5 bases). The CDR3 is 15 amino acids. The germline V gene has CDR1 SGHNT and CDR2 YYREEE (reference sequence). V was cut by 0 bases and J by 0 bases, with 10 bases left in between. The CDR3 loop is CASSLGSVSSYEQYF. For the CDR3, the DNA is TGTGCCAGCAGCTTGGGTAGCGTTAGCTCCTACGAGCAGTACTTC.

This clonotype has only a few counts. The chain recombines TRBV7-9 with TRBJ2-7; D tentatively reads TRBD1 or TRBD2 (6 bases each). Trimming removed 5 bases from V and 0 bases from J, with 14 bases in between. CDR3 length: 15 amino acids. Germline loops: CDR1 SEHNR, CDR2 FQNEAQ (reference sequence). The CDR3 DNA sequence: TGTGCCAGCAGCCGCGGGACACAGAGCTCCTACGAGCAGTACTTC. This codes for CASSRGTQSSYEQYF.

This clonotype was counted only a few times. This chain connects TRBV30 to TRBJ2-7; TRBD2 matches at 7 bases. The J segment lost 0 bases and the V segment lost 0 bases, leaving 2 bases of the junction unmatched. Germline V gene data show CDR1 as GTSNPN and CDR2 as SVGIG (reference sequence). The CDR3 is 14 amino acids. Here the CDR3 reads CAWSVGGSSYEQYF. The CDR3, as DNA: TGTGCCTGGAGTGTAGGCGGGAGCTCCTACGAGCAGTACTTC.

In its sample, this clonotype was seen a few times. This sequence joins TRBV11-2 and TRBJ2-3; 8 nucleotides align to TRBD1. The length of the CDR3 is 16 residues. Germline values: CDR1 SGHAT, CDR2 FQNNGV. Losses at the gene ends were 5 bases for V and 4 bases for J; bases not matched to a gene: 11. CDR3 loop: CASSLRAGGFPDTQYF. The CDR3 coding sequence is TGTGCCAGCAGCCTTAGGGCAGGGGGCTTCCCAGATACGCAGTATTTT.

This clonotype appeared a few times. The gene calls are TRBV4-3 and TRBJ2-5, with 10 bases matching TRBD2. Germline V lookup: CDR1 LGHNA, CDR2 YSLEER. V shed 1 base, J shed 4 bases, and the junction held 15 bases outside the gene matches. The CDR3 sequence is 19 residues long. In DNA form, the CDR3 reads TGCGCCAGCAGCCAAGTTTCCCCGGGCAGCGGGGGGGTTGGAGAGACCCAGTACTTC. Translation: CASSQVSPGSGGVGETQYF.

This clonotype appeared once. The chain uses TRBV20-1 and TRBJ2-7; 12 nucleotides line up with TRBD2. V lost 6 bases and J lost 1; bases outside the gene matches: 7. The CDR3 spans 15 residues. Germline CDR1 DFQATT, CDR2 SNEGSKA (reference sequence). CDR3: CSAPGLAGPSYEQYF. CDR3 nucleotide sequence: TGCAGTGCCCCCGGACTAGCGGGGCCGTCCTACGAGCAGTACTTC.

This chain joins TRBV10-3 and TRBJ2-5; 7 bases fit TRBD2. CDR1 and CDR2 (germline): ENHRY, SYGVKD. Trimming at V came to 6 bases and at J to 5 bases, leaving 3 bases not matched to a gene. CDR3 length: 12 amino acids. Here the CDR3 reads CAISGLGETQYF. Written as DNA, the CDR3 is TGTGCCATCAGCGGACTAGGGGAGACCCAGTACTTC.

This sequence joins TRBV5-1 and TRBJ2-2, with D unclear. Trimming removed 5 bases at V and 4 bases at J, with 12 bases between. The CDR3 has 14 residues. CDR1 SGHRS and CDR2 YFSETQ come from the germline V gene. This CDR3 reads CASRLHDRTGELFF. Written as DNA, the CDR3 is TGCGCCAGCAGGCTACATGACCGCACCGGGGAGCTGTTTTTT.

The genes are TRBV15 and TRBJ1-1; D gene ambiguous. The CDR3 loop spans 15 amino acids. Germline V gives CDR1 LNHNV, CDR2 YYDKDF (reference sequence). The V end was cut by 0 bases, the J end by 4 bases, with 12 bases between. Written as DNA, the CDR3 is TGTGCCACCAGCAGAGATCAGAGGGAGGGCACTGAAGCTTTCTTT. Translating gives CATSRDQREGTEAFF.

This chain joins TRBV14 and TRBJ2-7; 9 nucleotides align to TRBD1. Trimming cost V 3 bases and J 3 bases; bases outside gene matches: 6. Germline V gene data show CDR1 as SGHDN and CDR2 as FVKESK. The CDR3 totals 15 residues. In DNA form, the CDR3 reads TGTGCCAGCAGCCAGACGACAGGGGGTAGCTACGAGCAGTACTTC. It codes for CASSQTTGGSYEQYF.

CDR3: CASRFGQGVAYEQYF. DNA for the CDR3: TGTGCCAGCAGGTTCGGGCAGGGGGTAGCCTACGAGCAGTACTTC. The rearrangement links TRBV12-3 or TRBV12-4 to TRBJ2-7; 7 bases match TRBD1. The CDR3 consists of 15 residues. V lost 6 bases and J lost 2; bases outside the gene matches: 10.

This clonotype was detected ten times or more. The V and J genes are TRBV12-3 or TRBV12-4 and TRBJ2-7; D call uncertain. V gave up 3 bases and J gave up 1 base, with 7 bases separating them. This CDR3 contains 13 residues. CDR3 nucleotide sequence: TGTGCCAGCAGTTTCCCCCCATCCTACGAGCAGTACTTC. Translated, it gives CASSFPPSYEQYF.

The chain couples TRBV20-1 to TRBJ2-7; possibly TRBD2 for D (5 bases). From germline, CDR1 is DFQATT and CDR2 SNEGSKA (reference sequence). V dropped 2 bases and J dropped 1 base, with 9 bases sitting between them. This CDR3 is 13 amino acids long. The CDR3: CSARLASSYEQYF. The CDR3 region has the DNA TGCAGTGCTAGACTAGCAAGTTCCTACGAGCAGTACTTC.

This clonotype turned up a few times. V and J are TRBV6-1 and TRBJ2-1; the D gene is possibly TRBD2 (5 bases). The CDR3 runs 14 residues. Germline V gives CDR1 MNHNS, CDR2 SASEGT. V lost 5 bases and J lost 6, with 14 bases in between. The chain's CDR3 is CASSPQRAVNEQFF. The DNA of the CDR3 is TGTGCCAGCAGTCCGCAGAGGGCCGTCAATGAGCAGTTCTTC.

The rearrangement uses TRBV12-3 or TRBV12-4 and TRBJ1-4; D remains ambiguous. With 3 bases removed from V and 13 bases from J, the gap between germline ends came to 12 bases. The CDR3 runs 12 residues. CDR3 in amino acids: CASSLDGYRLFF. DNA for the CDR3: TGTGCCAGCAGTTTGGATGGTTATAGACTGTTTTTT.

This clonotype was recorded a few times. The gene calls are TRBV20-1 and TRBJ2-5; tentative D call: TRBD1 (6 bases). This CDR3 region has 13 residues. CDR1 is DFQATT and CDR2 is SNEGSKA in the germline V gene (reference sequence). Trimming took off 2 bases at V and 2 bases at J, with 9 bases between the two ends. The CDR3 sequence is CSARRTDQETQYF. For the CDR3, the DNA is TGCAGTGCTAGACGGACAGATCAAGAGACCCAGTACTTC.

The sample holds a few counts of this clonotype. This chain links TRBV6-2 or TRBV6-3 with TRBJ2-3, with TRBD1 as a possible D gene (5 bases). Germline loops: CDR1 MNHEY, CDR2 SVGEGT. Trimming took 6 bases from V and 0 from J, leaving 13 bases between them. CDR3 length: 15 residues. DNA of the CDR3: TGTGCCAGCAGCTACCTGGGGCCTAGCACAGATACGCAGTATTTT. Its translation is CASSYLGPSTDTQYF.

The J gene is TRBJ1-1, the V gene TRBV12-3 or TRBV12-4; D possibly corresponds to TRBD1 (6 bases). Trimming took 5 bases from V and 0 from J, leaving 13 bases between them. CDR3 size: 15 residues. CDR3 region: CASSLHTGMNTEAFF. CDR3 coding DNA: TGTGCCAGCAGTCTCCATACAGGGATGAACACTGAAGCTTTCTTT.

With regard to this clonotype: Germline and junction disagree at one end, which may indicate a read error. This chain links TRBV6-2 or TRBV6-3 with TRBJ2-2, with D tentatively TRBD1 or TRBD2 (5 bases each). Germline V gene sequence: CDR1 MNHEY, CDR2 SVGEGT. There are 11 residues in the CDR3. For the CDR3, the DNA is TGTGCCAGCAGTTATTTCGGGGCGCTGTTTTTT. It is translated as CASSYFGALFF.

This chain joins TRBV4-2 and TRBJ2-1; the match to TRBD2 covers 10 bases. Per the germline V gene, CDR1 is LGHNA and CDR2 is YNFKEQ. Trimming removed 2 bases from V and 4 bases from J; junction bases left unmatched: 5. The CDR3 loop spans 16 amino acids. For the CDR3, the DNA is TGTGCCAGCAGCCAAATGACTAGCGGGCCGTACAATGAGCAGTTCTTC. This gives the protein CASSQMTSGPYNEQFF.

V usage is TRBV9 and J usage is TRBJ1-6, with D hard to call. The CDR3 contains 14 residues. Per the germline V gene, CDR1 is SGDLS and CDR2 is YYNGEE. The V and J ends lost 0 bases and 8 bases respectively, with 9 bases between them. CDR3 residues: CASSVGPKDSPLHF. Here the CDR3 DNA reads TGTGCCAGCAGCGTAGGGCCGAAGGATTCACCCCTCCACTTT.